A selection of T cell receptor beta chains follows, all from one sample in a study of blood T cell repertoires in COVID-19. Only in-frame clones appear in the TCRdb table, and some are missing; sequencing was by immunoSEQ multiplex PCR. The sample contains about 210,000 clones, approximately 80% of which appear only once. Sequenced: PBMCs or T cells enriched from blood (not recorded which). The origin of the receptors is a woman aged 50 to 65 with acute COVID-19. Both conserved end residues are part of each CDR3. Each record gives: D gene, V gene, clone size, J gene, CDR3 DNA, CDR3 protein. A D gene is named only where the DNA matches it firmly. The listing skips clone size in some rows; elsewhere it reads once, few, many or a size class.

TRBD2	TRBV3-1/TRBV3-2	NA	TRBJ2-5	TGTGCCAGCAGCCAGAGGAGCGGGGGCGGAGAGACCCAGTACTTC	CASSQRSGGGETQYF
NA	TRBV28	NA	TRBJ1-2	TGTGCCAGCAGTACAGGACACTATGGCTACACCTTC	CASSTGHYGYTF
NA	TRBV7-9	NA	TRBJ2-5	TGTGCCAGCAGCAGGGATAGGGGTTCTGAGACCCAGTACTTC	CASSRDRGSETQYF
NA	TRBV28	few	TRBJ2-3	TGTGCCAGCATTGAAGAGGGCCGGACGTTTACGCAGTATTTT	CASIEEGRTFTQYF
NA	TRBV25-1	NA	TRBJ1-4	TGTGCCAGCAGTGAGTTGGACAATAATGAAAAACTGTTTTTT	CASSELDNNEKLFF
NA	TRBV7-2	NA	TRBJ1-3	TGTGCCAGCAGCTCCCTTCGTAATCCTCAGCGCGGAAACACCATATATTTT	CASSSLRNPQRGNTIYF
NA	TRBV19	NA	TRBJ1-5	TGTGCCAGTAGTATAGTAGCAGGGAACAATCAGCCCCAGCATTTT	CASSIVAGNNQPQHF
NA	TRBV20-1	NA	TRBJ1-2	TGCAGTGCTAGACAGGGTTATGGCTACACCTTC	CSARQGYGYTF
NA	TRBV30	NA	TRBJ2-6	TGTGCCTGGAGTGTAGGGGGGGAATGGGGCGTCCTGACTTTC	CAWSVGGEWGVLTF
TRBD1	TRBV19	NA	TRBJ1-2	TGTGCCATTAAGCCTTATCCGGGACAGGGGAGCTATGGCTACACCTTC	CAIKPYPGQGSYGYTF
TRBD1	TRBV7-2	NA	TRBJ2-7	TGTGCCAGCAGCTTCGGACAGGGGTACGAGCAGTACTTC	CASSFGQGYEQYF
TRBD1	TRBV23-1	NA	TRBJ1-2	TGCGCCAGCAGTCAACCCCCATGGGGGCAGGGGGCCCCTAACGGCTATGGCTACACCTTC	CASSQPPWGQGAPNGYGYTF
TRBD1	TRBV11-2	NA	TRBJ2-7	TGTGCCAGCAGCACGGTGGGACAGGGTATCCCCTACGAGCAGTACTTC	CASSTVGQGIPYEQYF
TRBD2	TRBV11-2	NA	TRBJ2-5	TGTGCCAGCAGCCCGGTACTAGCGGCACAAGAGACCCAGTACTTC	CASSPVLAAQETQYF
NA	TRBV5-5	NA	TRBJ2-2	TGTGCCAGCAGCTCCGGCCTAGTAGGGGACACCGGGGAGCTGTTTTTT	CASSSGLVGDTGELFF
TRBD1	TRBV7-2	once	TRBJ1-6	TGTGCCAGCAGCCCGACCGGGACAGGCCGCCTCCACTTT	CASSPTGTGRLHF
TRBD1	TRBV7-9	few	TRBJ1-4	TGTGCCAGCAGCTTTGGACAGGGCATTAATGAAAAACTGTTTTTT	CASSFGQGINEKLFF
TRBD1	TRBV5-1	NA	TRBJ2-2	TGCGCCAGCAGCCTAGAAGGGGGCTCCGGGGAGCTGTTTTTT	CASSLEGGSGELFF
NA	TRBV5-6	once	TRBJ2-7	TGTGCCAGCAGCTTGATCAGGTCCCCCTCCTACGAGCAGTACTTC	CASSLIRSPSYEQYF
TRBD1	TRBV5-8	NA	TRBJ1-4	TGTGCCAGCAGCTTGGGACAGGGAGATGAAAAACTGTTTTTT	CASSLGQGDEKLFF
TRBD1	TRBV3-1/TRBV3-2	NA	TRBJ1-3	TGTGCCAGCAGCCAAGCCGGGACAGGGGGAAACACCATATATTTT	CASSQAGTGGNTIYF
TRBD2	TRBV5-1	NA	TRBJ2-3	TGCGCCAGCAGCTTTGTTCGCGGGGGGTTAACAGATACGCAGTATTTT	CASSFVRGGLTDTQYF
NA	TRBV6-5	once	TRBJ2-1	TGTGCCAGCAGACAACCGGCGGGGTATGAGCAGTTCTTC	CASRQPAGYEQFF
TRBD1	TRBV6-6	NA	TRBJ2-5	TGTGCCAGCAAGGGACAGGGGGCGCGTTTTCAGTACTTC	CASKGQGARFQYF
NA	TRBV7-9	NA	TRBJ2-5	TGTGCCATCAAAACCGGGACAATTTCGGCGGGGGCGTACCAAGAGACCCAGTACTTC	CAIKTGTISAGAYQETQYF
TRBD1	TRBV30	NA	TRBJ2-2	TGTGCCTGGAGGACAGGGGCGGTGCTGTTTTTT	CAWRTGAVLFF
NA	TRBV9	NA	TRBJ1-6	TGTGCCAGCAGCGCGGGGGGTGGGGATAATTCACCCCTCCACTTT	CASSAGGGDNSPLHF